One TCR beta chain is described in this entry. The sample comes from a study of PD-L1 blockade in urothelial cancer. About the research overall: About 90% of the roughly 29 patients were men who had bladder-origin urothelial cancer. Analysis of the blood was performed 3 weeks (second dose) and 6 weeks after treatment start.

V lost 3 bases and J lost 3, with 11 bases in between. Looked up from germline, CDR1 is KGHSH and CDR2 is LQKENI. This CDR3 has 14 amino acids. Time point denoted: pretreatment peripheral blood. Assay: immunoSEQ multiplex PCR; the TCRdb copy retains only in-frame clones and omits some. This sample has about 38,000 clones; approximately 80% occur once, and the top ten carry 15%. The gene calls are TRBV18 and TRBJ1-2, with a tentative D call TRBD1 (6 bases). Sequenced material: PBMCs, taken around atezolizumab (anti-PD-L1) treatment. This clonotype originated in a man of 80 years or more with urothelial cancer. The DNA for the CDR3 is TGTGCCAGCTCACCCTCACAGGGCCACTATGGCTACACCTTC. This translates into CASSPSQGHYGYTF.